Each of the 5 T cell receptor beta chains below was sequenced from the same sample in a study of CD8 T cells in ankylosing spondylitis (dated by TCRdb to about 2017). To prepare the library, 5' RACE was applied. Reads for this sample came from an Illumina HiSeq 2500. TCRdb itself trimmed the public reads at Q25 with fastp, ran MiXCR and retained productive beta chains. Entries that share a CDR3 protein sequence are merged under the most common genes and DNA. The sample has 150,000 to 200,000 distinct CDR3 sequences on record, around a tenth of them singletons. The ten top clones hold approximately 15% of the sample. Sequencing was done on a sample of blood, either unsorted or a sorted T cell fraction (not recorded which). The source of these receptors is a female donor with ankylosing spondylitis or in good health (not recorded which).

This clonotype was seen ten or more times. The gene calls are TRBV9 and TRBJ2-7, with 9 positions matching TRBD2. CDR3 length: 15 residues. Trimming at V came to 4 bases and at J to 6 bases, leaving 11 bases not matched to a gene. CDR1 is SGDLS and CDR2 is YYNGEE in the germline V gene. CDR3 sequence (DNA): TGTGCCAGCAGCTCCGACGCGGGAGGGCCTCTCGAGCAGTACTTC. Its protein product is CASSSDAGGPLEQYF.

This clonotype was seen just once. This rearrangement joins TRBV7-6 to TRBJ2-2, with TRBD1 matching 7 bases. With V trimmed by 5 bases and J by 6 bases, 9 bases remained unmatched. Germline loops: CDR1 SGHVS, CDR2 FNYEAQ. CDR3 length: 15 residues. CDR3 sequence reads: CASSPGTDGSGELFF. The DNA of the CDR3 is TGTGCCAGCAGCCCCGGGACAGACGGGTCCGGGGAGCTGTTTTTT.

This clonotype was seen at least ten times. The chain employs TRBV25-1 and TRBJ2-5; 11 nucleotides align to TRBD2. V gave up 0 bases and J gave up 5 bases; unmatched junction bases: 20. The CDR3 is 21 residues long. Germline V gene data show CDR1 as MGHDK and CDR2 as SYGVNS. This CDR3 reads CASSEYEPPTSGNPLEETQYF. The CDR3 DNA reads as TGTGCCAGCAGTGAATATGAACCCCCGACTAGCGGGAACCCCCTGGAGGAGACCCAGTACTTC.

This chain uses TRBV7-6 with TRBJ2-7; 9 bases are shared with TRBD2. The V gene's germline CDR1 is SGHVS and CDR2 FNYEAQ. The CDR3 is 15 amino acids. V lost 3 bases to trimming and J lost 6 bases; unmatched junction nucleotides: 9. The CDR3 DNA sequence: TGTGCCAGCAGCTTCATAGCGGGAGAAGGGGCCGAGCAGTACTTC. This translates into CASSFIAGEGAEQYF. Using reference TRBV7-6 and TRBJ2-7 for the parts outside the CDR3, the full variable domain is GAGVSQSPRYKVTKRGQDVALRCDPISGHVSLYWYRQALGQGPEFLTYFNYEAQQDKSGLPNDRFSAERPEGSISTLTIQRTEQRDSAMYRCASSFIAGEGAEQYFGPGTRLTVT.

This clonotype was seen a few times. The chain employs TRBV6-2 or TRBV6-3 and TRBJ1-1; D is ambiguous. Per germline, CDR1 MNHEY and CDR2 SVGEGT. The CDR3 contains 16 residues. Trimming took off 0 bases at V and 1 base at J, with 12 bases between the two ends. CDR3 region: CASSYSVGRSNTEAFF. As DNA, the CDR3 is TGTGCCAGCAGTTACTCAGTTGGACGATCGAACACTGAAGCTTTCTTT.